This TCR beta chain was sequenced during a study of molecular identifiers for immune sequencing clone quantification. This clonotype was counted ten times or more. The CDR3 totals 15 residues. The germline V and J ends were trimmed by 0 bases and 3 bases, with 12 bases remaining between them. Looked up from germline, CDR1 is SGHDN and CDR2 is FVKESK. TCRdb reprocessed the PCR reads with MiXCR, giving one entry per CDR3 protein. The profile shows about half a million distinct CDR3 sequences, about a fifth of them singletons. The sequence derives from a human donor in good health. Some libraries in this study had Jurkat cell RNA spiked in. This chain uses TRBV14 with TRBJ2-7; D is ambiguous. The sequenced material came from naive CD8+ T cells from blood, with Jurkat cell RNA spiked in. As to subset: FACS-sorted CD8+CD4-CCR7+CD45RA+ naive T cells. In nucleotides, the CDR3 is TGTGCCAGCAGCCAAGATCGGTCGCCGTACTACGAGCAGTACTTC. It translates to CASSQDRSPYYEQYF.